Each of the 5 T cell receptor beta chains below was sequenced from the same sample in a study of radiotherapy plus CTLA-4 blockade in lung cancer. Clones were sequenced by immunoSEQ multiplex PCR, and TCRdb holds only the in-frame ones, with some missing. Of about 45,000 clones listed, roughly 60% are singletons. The sample here was peripheral blood, taken from a patient treated with radiotherapy plus ipilimumab. All receptors come from a human donor with non-small cell lung cancer who had a partial response to radiotherapy plus ipilimumab.

The V call is TRBV5-1, the J call TRBJ2-7; 9 nucleotides agree with TRBD2. Germline V gene data show CDR1 as SGHRS and CDR2 as YFSETQ. This CDR3 comprises 14 residues. The junction had 3 bases not matched to a gene; V was cut back by 2 bases and J by 3 bases. DNA for the CDR3: TGCGCCAGCAGCTTCCTAGCGGGGAGCTACGAGCAGTACTTC. It yields the protein CASSFLAGSYEQYF.

The chain links TRBV30 to TRBJ2-5; no reliable D call. The J call may be in error: the DNA end matches TRBJ2-7 better. The CDR3 totals 11 residues. From germline, CDR1 is GTSNPN and CDR2 SVGIG (reference sequence). The CDR3 coding sequence is TGTGCCTGTCAGATAGCCTACGAGCAGTACTTC. Translated: CACQIAYEQYF.

The rearrangement links TRBV19 to TRBJ1-3; tentative D call: TRBD1 (5 bases). The CDR3 covers 13 residues. V dropped 8 bases and J dropped 6 bases, with 14 bases sitting between them. Germline V gene lookup returns CDR1 LNHDA and CDR2 SQIVND (reference sequence). The CDR3 sequence is CASQPGVENTIYF. Written as DNA, the CDR3 is TGTGCCAGTCAACCGGGGGTCGAAAACACCATATATTTT.

The chain couples TRBV5-1 to TRBJ2-7, with 9 bases aligning to TRBD2. This CDR3 comprises 14 residues. V was pared by 4 bases and J by 4 bases, with 6 bases of the junction left unmatched. From germline, CDR1 is SGHRS and CDR2 YFSETQ. In nucleotides, the CDR3 is TGCGCCAGCAGCGGGGGACTAGCTGAGTACGAGCAGTACTTC. This sequence encodes CASSGGLAEYEQYF.

The genes are TRBV7-3 and TRBJ2-1; 8 bases align to TRBD2. The junction had 2 bases not matched to a gene; V was cut back by 0 bases and J by 1 base. Germline V gene sequence: CDR1 SGHTA, CDR2 FQGTGA. There are 16 residues in the CDR3. The CDR3 reads CASSLTSGISYNEQFF. Here the CDR3 DNA reads TGTGCCAGCAGCTTAACTAGCGGGATATCCTACAATGAGCAGTTCTTC.